This T cell receptor beta chain was identified during a study of beta chain features in type 1 diabetes. On the study more broadly: No age, gender or cell yield differences were seen between patients and healthy donors. Broader study findings: Junctions at VDJ sites from type 1 diabetes patients had fewer insertions and more deletions.

Stem cell-like memory, regulatory, central memory and naive CD4+ cells were sorted via CD45RO/CCR7/CD25/CD127/CD95/CD27. The CDR3 length is 15 residues. With V trimmed by 3 bases and J by 4 bases, 8 bases remained unmatched. Germline V CDR1 and CDR2: LNHDA, SQIVND (reference sequence). Expressed TCRB transcripts got sequenced, as all isolated RNA was reverse transcribed. Libraries were prepared by immunoSEQ multiplex PCR; TCRdb keeps only in-frame clonotypes and omits some of them. The sample holds more than 300,000 clones; 10% to 15% are singletons and the top ten take 0.017%. Comment on this clone: No antigen is known for it.

The sequencing sample was made of naive CD4+ T cells from blood. The receptor comes from a young man in good health. The chain couples TRBV19 to TRBJ2-5, with TRBD1 identical over 7 bases. CDR3 residues: CASSMVGTAGETQYF. DNA of the CDR3: TGTGCCAGTAGTATGGTCGGGACAGCTGGAGAGACCCAGTACTTC.